Each of the 4 T cell receptor beta chains below was sequenced from the same sample in a study of cytomegalovirus exposure and HLA in healthy donors. PCR employed 60 Vbeta and 13 Jbeta primers. TCRdb's table, derived via immunoSEQ multiplex PCR, lists solely in-frame clones and lacks some. The top ten clones hold roughly 0.34% of a sample with about 200,000 clones, 80% to 90% of them seen once. The sample taken for sequencing was PBMCs. The source of these receptors is a woman aged 30 to 39 in good health and CMV-seronegative.

The CDR3 nucleotides are TGTGCCAGCTCATCAAAAAACCAGGGTGGTGAGCAGTTCTTC. It yields the protein CASSSKNQGGEQFF. J is TRBJ2-1 and V is TRBV18; D might be TRBD1 (5 bases). Trimming took 5 bases from V and 9 from J, leaving 17 bases between them. The length of the CDR3 is 14 residues. The germline CDR1 and CDR2 sequences are KGHSH and LQKENI.

The rearrangement joins TRBV5-5 to TRBJ1-3; D remains unclear. This CDR3 comprises 15 residues. Trimming took off 3 bases at V and 4 bases at J, with 14 bases between the two ends. Germline V CDR1 and CDR2: SGHKS, YYEKEE (reference sequence). The CDR3 loop reads CASSSRWREGNTIYF. The DNA for the CDR3 is TGTGCCAGCAGCTCCCGTTGGAGGGAGGGAAACACCATATATTTT.

The chain couples TRBV6-5 to TRBJ2-7; D gene unclear. The CDR3 is 13 amino acids. Trimming cost V 0 bases and J 2 bases, with 5 bases left between them. Germline-derived CDR1 and CDR2 are MNHEY and SVGAGI. CDR3: CASSYSSAYEQYF. In DNA, the CDR3 is TGTGCCAGCAGTTACTCATCAGCCTACGAGCAGTACTTC.

This clone was counted only a few times. V and J are TRBV4-2 and TRBJ2-7; 10 bases align to TRBD2. Germline V CDR1 and CDR2: LGHNA, YNFKEQ. The CDR3 sequence is 16 residues long. The V gene end was trimmed by 3 bases and the J gene end by 1 base; junction bases not matched to a gene: 6. This chain's CDR3 is CASSHPGTSASYEQYF. The CDR3 DNA follows: TGTGCCAGCAGCCATCCCGGGACTAGCGCTTCCTACGAGCAGTACTTC.